The T cell receptor beta chain described here comes from a study of shared clonotypes between healthy human individuals. Every donor, a Caucasian adult, lived in Nashville, Tennessee. A note on this clone: As yet, its antigen is unknown.

Clones were read by immunoSEQ multiplex PCR, and TCRdb kept only the in-frame ones, dropping some. The data hold more than 550,000 clones, with around 77% observed a single time. Notes on the study in general: With a handful of donors compared, roughly 4.9% of naive CD4 clonotypes were shared.

This sequence originates from a woman in her 30s in good health. Sample: memory CD4+ T cells sorted from blood. The sample's subset: CD45RA-negative fraction.

CDR3 DNA: TGCGCCAGCCCCCGGGGGAATCAGCCCCAGCATTTT. This codes for CASPRGNQPQHF. The chain has TRBV10-2 and TRBJ1-5, with D perhaps TRBD1 (5 bases). The length of the CDR3 is 12 residues. V was cut by 8 bases and J by 4 bases, with 9 bases left in between. Germline CDR1 reads WSHSY; CDR2 reads SAAADI.